Presented here are 21 T cell receptor beta chains from one specimen sequenced in a study of T-cell memory formation after mild COVID-19. TCRdb independently ran MiXCR on the 5' RACE reads; one entry per CDR3 protein. The table has 250,000 or so distinct CDR3 sequences, under 20% seen once. Input material: PBMCs or a T cell subset sorted from them (not recorded which). The receptors originated from a man aged 18 to 35 who had mild COVID-19 (a few samples of this study predate the infection). Cell type and time point are not known.

In this sample, this clonotype turned up many times. The CDR3 DNA is TGTGCCAGCAGGGGAACTAGCGGGGGTTTGGGCGGGGAGCTGTTTTTT. Translating it yields CASRGTSGGLGGELFF. This chain uses TRBV6-5 with TRBJ2-2; 11 bases map to TRBD2. V gave up 6 bases and J gave up 7 bases; unmatched junction bases: 10. The CDR3 sequence is 16 residues long. Germline CDR1 MNHEY, CDR2 SVGAGI.

The chain carries TRBV30 and TRBJ1-1; tentative D call: TRBD1 (5 bases). V lost 4 bases to trimming and J lost 5 bases, with 14 bases between them. This CDR3 is 13 amino acids long. Germline assignment: CDR1 GTSNPN and CDR2 SVGIG (reference sequence). The CDR3 DNA follows: TGTGCCTGGAATGGGCAGGGAGGGACTGAAGCTTTCTTT. Residues: CAWNGQGGTEAFF.

This rearrangement joins TRBV4-3 to TRBJ1-3; a possible D gene is TRBD1 (5 bases). Trimming took off 4 bases at V and 4 bases at J, with 17 bases between the two ends. The CDR3 totals 16 residues. Germline CDR1 reads LGHNA; CDR2 reads YSLEER. The CDR3 DNA follows: TGCGCCAGCAGCCTGAATACGGGGGACTTCGGAAACACCATATATTTT. Translation gives CASSLNTGDFGNTIYF.

This clonotype was detected a few times. The rearrangement links TRBV5-1 to TRBJ2-5; D unclear. This CDR3 region has 13 residues. Germline loops: CDR1 SGHRS, CDR2 YFSETQ. The V end was cut by 4 bases, the J end by 4 bases, with 11 bases between. The CDR3 nucleotides read TGCGCCAGCAGCCAAACGACGGGAGAGACCCAGTACTTC. This encodes CASSQTTGETQYF.

The genes are TRBV6-2 or TRBV6-3 and TRBJ1-2, with no clear D. The CDR3 totals 13 residues. Deletions cut 2 bases from V and 2 bases from J, with 6 bases between. Looked up from germline, CDR1 is MNHEY and CDR2 is SVGEGT. The CDR3 region has the DNA TGTGCCAGCAGTTACGTACGGAACTATGGCTACACCTTC. Its protein product is CASSYVRNYGYTF.

This sequence joins TRBV10-3 and TRBJ2-2; D is unclear. The germline gives CDR1 ENHRY, CDR2 SYGVKD. V lost 10 bases, J lost 0 bases, and 9 bases lay in between. This CDR3 has 13 amino acids. CDR3 region: CATLLTNTGELFF. The CDR3 coding sequence is TGTGCCACCCTTTTAACGAACACCGGGGAGCTGTTTTTT.

This clonotype turned up a few times. V is TRBV6-2 or TRBV6-3 and J is TRBJ1-5, with 8 bases aligning to TRBD1. Germline-derived CDR1 and CDR2 are MNHEY and SVGEGT. With 1 base clipped from V and 3 bases from J, the junction kept 2 bases outside the gene matches. The CDR3 runs 15 residues. The CDR3 DNA follows: TGTGCCAGCAGTTACTGGACAGGGAACAATCAGCCCCAGCATTTT. It encodes CASSYWTGNNQPQHF.

This clonotype has only a few counts. V usage is TRBV20-1 and J usage is TRBJ2-1; TRBD2 matches 10 bases. Trimming removed 4 bases from V and 3 bases from J; junction bases left unmatched: 3. CDR1 DFQATT and CDR2 SNEGSKA come from the germline V gene (reference sequence). This CDR3 contains 14 residues. DNA of the CDR3: TGCAGTGCTACGAGACTAGCGGGCTACAATGAGCAGTTCTTC. Its translation: CSATRLAGYNEQFF.

The chain combines TRBV20-1 with TRBJ2-7; the D gene is possibly TRBD2 (6 bases). Per germline, CDR1 DFQATT and CDR2 SNEGSKA (reference sequence). The ends were cut back, 3 bases at V and 0 bases at J, with 21 bases in the middle. This CDR3 region has 17 residues. CDR3 bases: TGCAGTGCTAGCGGATACCTAGAAGCGGGCTTCTCCTACGAGCAGTACTTC. It encodes CSASGYLEAGFSYEQYF.

This clonotype has only a few counts. The rearrangement uses TRBV18 and TRBJ1-5; D is perhaps TRBD1 (5 bases). The germline V and J ends were trimmed by 3 bases and 5 bases, with 8 bases remaining between them. This CDR3 contains 13 residues. Germline V CDR1 and CDR2: KGHSH, LQKENI. CDR3 sequence reads: CASSPGEDQPQHF. The CDR3 nucleotides are TGTGCCAGCTCACCGGGGGAAGATCAGCCCCAGCATTTT.

This clonotype was seen a few times. Here the CDR3 DNA reads TGTGCCAGCAGCCCGACTAGCGGAGGAGATACGCAGTATTTT. Its translation: CASSPTSGGDTQYF. This chain uses TRBV12-3 or TRBV12-4 with TRBJ2-3, with 9 bases identical to TRBD2. The CDR3 contains 14 residues. J gave up 5 bases and V 6 bases, and 6 bases lay outside the gene matches.

The V call is TRBV6-6, the J call TRBJ2-3; no clear D. Germline V gene data show CDR1 as MNHNY and CDR2 as SVGAGI (reference sequence). The CDR3 sequence is 13 residues long. V was pared by 10 bases and J by 5 bases, with 16 bases between. DNA of the CDR3: TGTGCCATCAGCCTGGATAAGGGAGATACGCAGTATTTT. Translated: CAISLDKGDTQYF.

This clonotype was counted between two and nine times. The chain uses TRBV12-3 or TRBV12-4 and TRBJ2-1, with D maybe TRBD1 (5 bases). This CDR3 region has 13 residues. Trimming took off 0 bases at V and 10 bases at J, with 10 bases between the two ends. CDR3 residues: CASSLADTEEQFF. CDR3 nucleotides: TGTGCCAGCAGTTTAGCGGACACTGAAGAGCAGTTCTTC.

This clonotype was picked up a small number of times. V is TRBV7-9 and J is TRBJ2-2; the D is unclear. Germline V gene lookup returns CDR1 SEHNR and CDR2 FQNEAQ (reference sequence). Trimming removed 8 bases at V and 6 bases at J, with 10 bases between. The CDR3 consists of 12 residues. CDR3 region: CASSPSAGELFF. The CDR3 nucleotides read TGTGCCAGCTCTCCCTCAGCCGGGGAGCTGTTTTTT.

V usage is TRBV7-8 and J usage is TRBJ2-5; 10 bases match TRBD2. Trimming removed 0 bases from V and 5 bases from J; junction bases left unmatched: 6. Germline values: CDR1 SGHVS, CDR2 FQNEAQ. The CDR3 loop spans 16 amino acids. The CDR3 DNA is TGTGCCAGCAGCTTAGCGCGGCTAGCGGGGGTTGAGACCCAGTACTTC. Translation: CASSLARLAGVETQYF.

This clonotype was counted only a few times. V gene TRBV6-5 combines with J gene TRBJ2-7; no clear D gene. Germline lookup yields CDR1 MNHEY and CDR2 SVGAGI. The CDR3 contains 13 residues. With 6 bases removed from V and 5 bases from J, the gap between germline ends came to 14 bases. The CDR3 bases are TGTGCCAGCAGCCCCTCGGAAAGGAACGAGCAGTACTTC. Amino acid sequence: CASSPSERNEQYF.

V usage is TRBV5-1 and J usage is TRBJ1-2; 8 bases match TRBD1. The length of the CDR3 is 15 residues. From germline, CDR1 is SGHRS and CDR2 YFSETQ. V was clipped by 4 bases and J by 3 bases; unmatched bases: 8. This CDR3 is CASSPRTGQDYGYTF. The CDR3 DNA reads TGCGCCAGCAGCCCCCGGACAGGGCAGGACTATGGCTACACCTTC.

The V and J genes are TRBV10-3 and TRBJ2-2, with D uncertain. Trimming removed 6 bases at V and 5 bases at J, with 7 bases between. The CDR3 extends over 12 amino acids. The germline V gene encodes CDR1 ENHRY and CDR2 SYGVKD. The CDR3 is CAIRDQTGELFF. In DNA form, the CDR3 reads TGTGCCATCAGGGACCAGACCGGGGAGCTGTTTTTT.

The table lists this clonotype with many counts. The rearrangement uses TRBV2 and TRBJ2-7; D is tentatively TRBD1 or TRBD2 (5 bases each). The CDR3 is made up of 13 amino acids. V lost 8 bases and J lost 2, with 13 bases in between. The germline V gene has CDR1 SNHLY and CDR2 FYNNEI. The CDR3 bases are TGTGCCAGCCGGGACGGGGTACCCTACGAGCAGTACGTC. Its translation is CASRDGVPYEQYV.

The rearrangement uses TRBV7-2 and TRBJ2-5; D ambiguous. The germline V and J ends were trimmed by 3 bases and 1 base, with 18 bases remaining between them. This CDR3 comprises 17 residues. CDR1 is SGHTA, CDR2 FQGNSA, per germline. The CDR3 sequence is CASSFIPGTTFQETQYF. The CDR3 DNA reads as TGTGCCAGCAGCTTTATTCCGGGCACCACCTTCCAAGAGACCCAGTACTTC.

This clonotype was observed once. The chain employs TRBV11-2 and TRBJ2-7; D gene ambiguous. Germline V gene lookup returns CDR1 SGHAT and CDR2 FQNNGV. This CDR3 region has 13 residues. With 4 bases removed from V and 7 bases from J, the gap between germline ends came to 14 bases. CDR3 in amino acids: CASSWDSLGEQYV. In nucleotides, the CDR3 is TGTGCCAGCAGCTGGGATTCCCTGGGGGAGCAGTACGTC.